Listed here are 7 T cell receptor beta chains from one sample, sequenced in a study of PD-1 blockade in classical Hodgkin lymphoma. Indicated time point: cycle 4 day 1 (C4D1), after five to seven weeks of nivolumab. All the patients suffered relapse after autologous stem cell transplantation, and brentuximab vedotin exposure differed. Generated by immunoSEQ multiplex PCR, the TCRdb table keeps only in-frame clones and is missing some. The sample includes some 100,000 clones, approximately 94% seen only once; the top ten take less than 2%. The input for sequencing was peripheral blood mononuclear cells (PBMCs), taken before the fourth cycle of nivolumab. These receptor sequences come from a human donor with classical Hodgkin lymphoma.

The V and J genes are TRBV29-1 and TRBJ2-5; D ambiguous. The germline V gene has CDR1 SQVTM and CDR2 ANQGSEA. The CDR3 consists of 13 residues. V was clipped by 6 bases and J by 1 base, with 12 bases between them. CDR3 DNA: TGCAGCGTGCCTACGACGGTCCAAGAGACCCAGTACTTC. It specifies CSVPTTVQETQYF.

J is TRBJ1-1 and V is TRBV6-6; D gene ambiguous. V lost 2 bases and J lost 0, with 7 bases in between. Per germline, CDR1 MNHNY and CDR2 SVGAGI (reference sequence). CDR3 length: 14 residues. CDR3 DNA: TGTGCCAGCAGTTACGGTGGTATGAACACTGAAGCTTTCTTT. It encodes CASSYGGMNTEAFF.

The chain recombines TRBV30 with TRBJ2-4; D remains unclear. Trimming removed 1 base from V and 8 bases from J, with 15 bases in between. The CDR3 contains 14 residues. Germline CDR1 is GTSNPN and CDR2 is SVGIG (reference sequence). Written as DNA, the CDR3 is TGTGCCTGGAGTGCCGAGTCCCGGACGGACATTCAGTACTTC. Its translation is CAWSAESRTDIQYF.

The chain employs TRBV27 and TRBJ2-1; possibly TRBD1 or TRBD2 for D (7 bases each). CDR3 length: 15 amino acids. V lost 5 bases, J lost 6 bases, and 17 bases lay in between. CDR1 is MNHEY, CDR2 SMNVEV, per germline (reference sequence). CDR3 nucleotide sequence: TGTGCCAGCAGTGGCCGACAGGGACTATCCAATGAGCAGTTCTTC. It translates to CASSGRQGLSNEQFF.

The chain employs TRBV5-4 and TRBJ2-6, with 12 nucleotides matching TRBD2. CDR1 is SGHNT and CDR2 is YYREEE in the germline V gene (reference sequence). The CDR3 length is 18 residues. V shed 3 bases, J shed 1 base, and the junction held 5 bases outside the gene matches. Here the CDR3 DNA reads TGTGCCAGCAGCTCTGGACTAGCGGGATTATCTGGGGCCAACGTCCTGACTTTC. It is translated as CASSSGLAGLSGANVLTF.

The chain uses TRBV30 and TRBJ1-5; 7 nucleotides agree with TRBD1. CDR3 length: 14 amino acids. The V gene end was trimmed by 2 bases and the J gene end by 4 bases; junction bases not matched to a gene: 5. In germline, CDR1 is GTSNPN, CDR2 SVGIG (reference sequence). CDR3 bases: TGTGCCTGGAGTAGGGGACAGTTAAATCAGCCCCAGCATTTT. It specifies CAWSRGQLNQPQHF.

J is TRBJ2-1 and V is TRBV27; 12 bases are a match to TRBD2. The junction had 10 bases not matched to a gene; V was cut back by 4 bases and J by 6 bases. The germline CDR1 and CDR2 sequences are MNHEY and SMNVEV (reference sequence). The length of the CDR3 is 17 residues. As DNA, the CDR3 is TGTGCCAGCAGTTCTGAACCGGGACTAGCGGGTTTCAATGAGCAGTTCTTC. Translation: CASSSEPGLAGFNEQFF.